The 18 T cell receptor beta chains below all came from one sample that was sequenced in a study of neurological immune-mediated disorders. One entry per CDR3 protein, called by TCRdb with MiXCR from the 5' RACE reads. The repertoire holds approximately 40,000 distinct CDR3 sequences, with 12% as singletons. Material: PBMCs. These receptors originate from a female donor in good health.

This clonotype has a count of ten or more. CDR3 coding DNA: TGCGCCAGCAGCTTTAGCACAGATACGCAGTATTTT. As protein: CASSFSTDTQYF. This chain connects TRBV5-1 to TRBJ2-3; D unclear. CDR1 is SGHRS and CDR2 is YFSETQ in the germline V gene. The CDR3 sequence is 12 residues long. V gave up 2 bases and J gave up 0 bases, with 1 base separating them.

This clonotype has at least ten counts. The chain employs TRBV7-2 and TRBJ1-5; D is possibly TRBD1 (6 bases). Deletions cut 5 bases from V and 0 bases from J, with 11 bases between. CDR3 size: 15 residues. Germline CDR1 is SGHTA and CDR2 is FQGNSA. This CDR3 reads CASSPRQASNQPQHF. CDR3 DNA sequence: TGTGCCAGCAGCCCCCGACAGGCTAGCAATCAGCCCCAGCATTTT.

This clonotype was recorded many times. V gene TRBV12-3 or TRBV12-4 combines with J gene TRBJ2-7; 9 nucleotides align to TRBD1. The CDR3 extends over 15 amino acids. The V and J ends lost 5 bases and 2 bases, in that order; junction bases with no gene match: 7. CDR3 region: CASSPTGGYTYEQYF. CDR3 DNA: TGTGCCAGCAGTCCGACAGGGGGTTATACCTACGAGCAGTACTTC.

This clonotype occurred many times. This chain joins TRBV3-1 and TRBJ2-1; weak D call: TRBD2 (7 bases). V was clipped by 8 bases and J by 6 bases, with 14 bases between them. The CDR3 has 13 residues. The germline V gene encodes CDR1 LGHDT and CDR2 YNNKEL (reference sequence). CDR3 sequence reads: CASGGAVTNEQFF. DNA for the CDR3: TGTGCCAGCGGGGGGGCCGTCACCAATGAGCAGTTCTTC.

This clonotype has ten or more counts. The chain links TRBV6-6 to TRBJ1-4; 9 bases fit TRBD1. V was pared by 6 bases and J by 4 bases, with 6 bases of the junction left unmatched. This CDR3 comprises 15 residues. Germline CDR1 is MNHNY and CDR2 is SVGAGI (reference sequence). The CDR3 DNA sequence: TGTGCCAGCAGACTGCCGGGACAGGGTAATGAAAAACTGTTTTTT. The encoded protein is CASRLPGQGNEKLFF.

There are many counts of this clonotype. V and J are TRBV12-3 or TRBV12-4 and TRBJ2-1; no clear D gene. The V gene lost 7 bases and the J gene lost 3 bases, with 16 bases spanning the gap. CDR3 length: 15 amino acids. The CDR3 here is CASTKRSSGYNEQFF. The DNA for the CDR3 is TGTGCCAGCACCAAGAGGTCATCCGGCTACAATGAGCAGTTCTTC.

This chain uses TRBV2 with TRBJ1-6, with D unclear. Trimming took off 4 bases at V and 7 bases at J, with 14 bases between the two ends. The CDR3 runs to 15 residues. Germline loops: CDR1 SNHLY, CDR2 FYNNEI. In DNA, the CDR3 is TGTGCCAGCAGTGCGTACCGGGATAGGAATTCACCCCTCCACTTT. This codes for CASSAYRDRNSPLHF.

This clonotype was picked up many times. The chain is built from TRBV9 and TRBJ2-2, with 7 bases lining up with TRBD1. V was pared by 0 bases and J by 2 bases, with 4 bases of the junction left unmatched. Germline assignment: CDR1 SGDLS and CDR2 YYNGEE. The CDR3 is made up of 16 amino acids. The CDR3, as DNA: TGTGCCAGCAGCGTAGCCGGGACAGCAAACACCGGGGAGCTGTTTTTT. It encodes CASSVAGTANTGELFF.

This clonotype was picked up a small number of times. The CDR3 DNA reads TGTGCCAGCAGAACCGGACAAAACAATGAGCAGTTCTTC. Translating it yields CASRTGQNNEQFF. The chain uses TRBV6-1 and TRBJ2-1; tentatively, D is TRBD1 (5 bases). This CDR3 spans 13 amino acids. CDR1 and CDR2 from the germline V gene are MNHNS and SASEGT. V was trimmed by 6 bases and J by 5 bases, leaving 11 bases between them.

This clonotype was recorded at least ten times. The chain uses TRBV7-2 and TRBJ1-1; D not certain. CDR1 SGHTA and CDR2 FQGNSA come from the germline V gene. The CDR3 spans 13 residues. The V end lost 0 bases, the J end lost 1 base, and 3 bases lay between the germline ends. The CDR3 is CASSLAWNTEAFF. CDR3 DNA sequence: TGTGCCAGCAGCTTAGCATGGAACACTGAAGCTTTCTTT.

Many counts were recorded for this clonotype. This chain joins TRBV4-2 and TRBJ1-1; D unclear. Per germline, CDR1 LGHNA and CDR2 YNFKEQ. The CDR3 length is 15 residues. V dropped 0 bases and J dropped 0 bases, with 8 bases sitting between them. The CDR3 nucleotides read TGTGCCAGCAGCCAAGATGGCAGCCTGAACACTGAAGCTTTCTTT. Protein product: CASSQDGSLNTEAFF.

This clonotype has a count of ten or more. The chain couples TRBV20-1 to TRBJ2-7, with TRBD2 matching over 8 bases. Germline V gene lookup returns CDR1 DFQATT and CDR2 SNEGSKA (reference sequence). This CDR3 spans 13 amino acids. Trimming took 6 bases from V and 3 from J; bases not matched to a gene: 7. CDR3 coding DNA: TGCAGTGCCCTTAGCGGGGCCGACTACGAGCAGTACTTC. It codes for CSALSGADYEQYF.

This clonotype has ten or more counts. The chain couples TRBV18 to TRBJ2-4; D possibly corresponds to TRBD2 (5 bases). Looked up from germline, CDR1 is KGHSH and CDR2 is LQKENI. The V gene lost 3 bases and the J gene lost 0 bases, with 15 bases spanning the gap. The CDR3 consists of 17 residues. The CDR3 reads CASSPPSGVLAKNIQYF. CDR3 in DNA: TGTGCCAGCTCACCTCCCTCCGGGGTTTTAGCCAAAAACATTCAGTACTTC.

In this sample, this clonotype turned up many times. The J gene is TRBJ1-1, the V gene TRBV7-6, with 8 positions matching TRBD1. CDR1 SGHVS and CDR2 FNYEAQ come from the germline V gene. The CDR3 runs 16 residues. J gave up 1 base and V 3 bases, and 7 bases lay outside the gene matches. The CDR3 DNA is TGTGCCAGCAGCTTCCGGCAGGGGGCCCCGAACACTGAAGCTTTCTTT. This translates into CASSFRQGAPNTEAFF.

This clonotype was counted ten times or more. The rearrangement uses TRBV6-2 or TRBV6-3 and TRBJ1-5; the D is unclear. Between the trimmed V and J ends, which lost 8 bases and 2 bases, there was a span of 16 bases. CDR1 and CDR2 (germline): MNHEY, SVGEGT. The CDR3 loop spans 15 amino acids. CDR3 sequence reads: CASLVGGMGNQPQHF. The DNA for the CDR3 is TGTGCCAGCCTAGTGGGAGGGATGGGCAATCAGCCCCAGCATTTT.

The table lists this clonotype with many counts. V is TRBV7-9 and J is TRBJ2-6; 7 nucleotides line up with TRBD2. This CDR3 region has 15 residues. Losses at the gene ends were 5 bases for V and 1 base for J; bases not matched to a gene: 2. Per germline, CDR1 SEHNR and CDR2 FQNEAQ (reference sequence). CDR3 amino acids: CASSKGGSGANVLTF. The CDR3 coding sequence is TGTGCCAGCAGCAAGGGAGGGTCTGGGGCCAACGTCCTGACTTTC.

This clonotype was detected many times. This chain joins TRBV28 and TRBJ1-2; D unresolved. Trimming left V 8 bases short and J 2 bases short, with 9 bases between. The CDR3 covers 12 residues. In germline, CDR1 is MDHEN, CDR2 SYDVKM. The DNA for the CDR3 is TGTGCCAGCCTTACTCTAAACTATGGCTACACCTTC. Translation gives CASLTLNYGYTF.

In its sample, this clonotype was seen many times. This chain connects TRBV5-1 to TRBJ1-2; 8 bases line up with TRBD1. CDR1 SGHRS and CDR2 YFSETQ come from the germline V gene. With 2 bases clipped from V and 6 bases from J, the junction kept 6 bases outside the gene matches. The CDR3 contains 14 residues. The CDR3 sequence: CASSLRTGSNGYTF. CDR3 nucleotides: TGCGCCAGCAGCTTAAGGACAGGGTCGAATGGCTACACCTTC. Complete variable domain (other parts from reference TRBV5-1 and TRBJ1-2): KAGVTQTPRYLIKTRGQQVTLSCSPISGHRSVSWYQQTPGQGLQFLFEYFSETQRNKGNFPGRFSGRQFSNSRSEMNVSTLELGDSALYLCASSLRTGSNGYTFGSGTRLTVV.